A selection of T cell receptor beta chains follows, all from one sample in a study of blood T cell repertoires in COVID-19. The repertoire was sequenced with immunoSEQ multiplex PCR; TCRdb's copy has only in-frame clones and lacks some. The table lists roughly 220,000 clones, approximately 80% of them singletons. Sequenced: peripheral blood. These receptor sequences come from a woman over 75 with COVID-19, enrolled during active disease. Both conserved end residues are part of each CDR3. Each record gives: CDR3 DNA, CDR3 protein, J gene, D gene, CDR3 length, V gene, clone size. The D gene is left open where the match is weak. The size of a clone is reported for some rows only, either as once, few or many, or as a class for expanded clones.

cdr3_nt: TGTGCCAGCAAGGGGGGGGGAAACACCATATATTTT
cdr3_aa: CASKGGGNTIYF
j_call: TRBJ1-3
d_call: -
cdr3_length: 12
v_call: TRBV3-1/TRBV3-2
clone_size: -

cdr3_nt: TGCAGTGCTAGTAGGGACAGAGATTCACCCCTCCACTTT
cdr3_aa: CSASRDRDSPLHF
j_call: TRBJ1-6
d_call: TRBD1
cdr3_length: 13
v_call: TRBV20-1
clone_size: -

cdr3_nt: TGCAGCGTTGAAGGGTTAGGGACTAGCGGGGGGAGCACAGATACGCAGTATTTT
cdr3_aa: CSVEGLGTSGGSTDTQYF
j_call: TRBJ2-3
d_call: TRBD2
cdr3_length: 18
v_call: TRBV29-1
clone_size: -

cdr3_nt: TGCAGCGTTGAAGAGGGGGCCGAGACCCAGTACTTC
cdr3_aa: CSVEEGAETQYF
j_call: TRBJ2-5
d_call: -
cdr3_length: 12
v_call: TRBV29-1
clone_size: -

cdr3_nt: TGTGCCAGCAGGGGGACAGGAGCGGGTCAGCCCCAGCATTTT
cdr3_aa: CASRGTGAGQPQHF
j_call: TRBJ1-5
d_call: TRBD1
cdr3_length: 14
v_call: TRBV6-5
clone_size: few

cdr3_nt: TGTGCCAGTAGTATCCCTCAGAGGGCGAGCAATCAGCCCCAGCATTTT
cdr3_aa: CASSIPQRASNQPQHF
j_call: TRBJ1-5
d_call: -
cdr3_length: 16
v_call: TRBV19
clone_size: -

cdr3_nt: TGTGCCAGCCAGGACAGGGCTACTTCTGGAAACACCATATATTTT
cdr3_aa: CASQDRATSGNTIYF
j_call: TRBJ1-3
d_call: TRBD1
cdr3_length: 15
v_call: TRBV25-1
clone_size: -

cdr3_nt: TGTGCCAGCAGTAGGCTCAGGGTGAACACTGAAGCTTTCTTT
cdr3_aa: CASSRLRVNTEAFF
j_call: TRBJ1-1
d_call: -
cdr3_length: 14
v_call: TRBV11-2
clone_size: many

cdr3_nt: TGTGCCAGTAGACATACCGACAGGGGAGACGAGCAGTACTTC
cdr3_aa: CASRHTDRGDEQYF
j_call: TRBJ2-7
d_call: TRBD1
cdr3_length: 14
v_call: TRBV19
clone_size: -

cdr3_nt: TGTGCCAGCAGCTCTCGCTATGGCTACACCTTC
cdr3_aa: CASSSRYGYTF
j_call: TRBJ1-2
d_call: -
cdr3_length: 11
v_call: TRBV28
clone_size: -